The rows below give T cell receptor beta chains drawn from one sample of a study of shared clonotypes between healthy human individuals. Repertoires were generated with immunoSEQ multiplex PCR, while TCRdb's copy carries only in-frame clones and drops some. The data show 2 million to 2.5 million clones, about 90% seen once. Material: naive CD4+ T cells from PBMCs. The receptors derive from a man younger than 35 in good health. Some clones in this sample may be carry-over from other donors' samples. Both conserved end residues are part of each CDR3. The order of the fields is CDR3 length, clone size, J gene, V gene, D gene, CDR3 DNA, CDR3 protein. D genes are given only for firm matches. The size entry is marked missing in some rows and otherwise reads once, few, many or a size class.

length: 16; size: few; J: TRBJ2-2; V: TRBV5-1; D: .; DNA: TGCGCCAGCAGCTTGCCCGGACGGGGGAACACCGGGGAGCTGTTTTTT; CDR3: CASSLPGRGNTGELFF
length: 16; size: .; J: TRBJ1-5; V: TRBV7-3; D: .; DNA: TGTGCCAGCAGCCCCCCAACTCGGGAGAGGGGACAGCCCCAGCATTTT; CDR3: CASSPPTRERGQPQHF
length: 15; size: .; J: TRBJ1-3; V: TRBV7-9; D: .; DNA: TGTGCCAGCAGCTTAGTGGACAGCTCTGGAAACACCATATATTTT; CDR3: CASSLVDSSGNTIYF
length: 15; size: .; J: TRBJ2-5; V: TRBV7-2; D: .; DNA: TGTGCCAGCAGCTTAGTGGGTCAGTCCTGGGAGACCCAGTACTTC; CDR3: CASSLVGQSWETQYF
length: 16; size: .; J: TRBJ2-2; V: TRBV5-1; D: TRBD2; DNA: TGCGCCAGCAGCATACTAGCGGGAGGAAACACCGGGGAGCTGTTTTTT; CDR3: CASSILAGGNTGELFF
length: 11; size: .; J: TRBJ2-1; V: TRBV20-1; D: TRBD1; DNA: TGCAGTGCTGGACAGGGCCTGCGGCAGTTCTTC; CDR3: CSAGQGLRQFF
length: 14; size: .; J: TRBJ1-2; V: TRBV9; D: TRBD1; DNA: TGTGCCAGCAGCGTAGAGCAGGGGGCGGGTGGCTACACCTTC; CDR3: CASSVEQGAGGYTF
length: 12; size: .; J: TRBJ2-2; V: TRBV27; D: .; DNA: TGTGCCAGCAGTATGGCGGGTGGGGAGCTGTTTTTT; CDR3: CASSMAGGELFF
length: 13; size: .; J: TRBJ2-2; V: TRBV4-2; D: .; DNA: TGTGCCAGCAGCCAAGGGAGGGTCGGGGAGCTGTTTTTT; CDR3: CASSQGRVGELFF
length: 14; size: .; J: TRBJ2-7; V: TRBV30; D: TRBD2; DNA: TGTGCCTGGAGTGTCGGAGCGGGAAAGAACGAGCAGTACTTC; CDR3: CAWSVGAGKNEQYF
length: 14; size: .; J: TRBJ2-7; V: TRBV2; D: TRBD1; DNA: TGTGCCAGCAGTACCGGGACAGGGGCTCCCGAGCAGTACTTC; CDR3: CASSTGTGAPEQYF
length: 13; size: .; J: TRBJ1-1; V: TRBV7-2; D: .; DNA: TGTGCCAGCAGCCCGGGAGGAGGCCCTGAAGCTTTCTTT; CDR3: CASSPGGGPEAFF
length: 13; size: .; J: TRBJ1-6; V: TRBV30; D: .; DNA: TGTGCCATCCAGGGCGTAAATAATTCACCCCTCCACTTT; CDR3: CAIQGVNNSPLHF
length: 15; size: .; J: TRBJ1-4; V: TRBV6-1; D: .; DNA: TGTGCCAGCAGCCTAACAGGGTCAGGGGATGAAAAACTGTTTTTT; CDR3: CASSLTGSGDEKLFF
length: 14; size: once; J: TRBJ2-3; V: TRBV18; D: .; DNA: TGTGCCAGCTCACCTTACCAACGCACAGATACGCAGTATTTT; CDR3: CASSPYQRTDTQYF
length: 14; size: .; J: TRBJ2-7; V: TRBV5-1; D: TRBD1; DNA: TGCGCCAGCAGCTGGCGCCCGACAGGGTACGAGCAGTACTTC; CDR3: CASSWRPTGYEQYF
length: 12; size: .; J: TRBJ2-7; V: TRBV5-1; D: .; DNA: TGCGCCAGCAGCCCTCCCACCTACGAGCAGTACTTC; CDR3: CASSPPTYEQYF
length: 14; size: .; J: TRBJ2-7; V: TRBV5-1; D: .; DNA: TGCGCCAGCACCCGGGGGACTGGGAGGATCGAGCAGTACTTC; CDR3: CASTRGTGRIEQYF
length: 16; size: .; J: TRBJ2-1; V: TRBV5-1; D: TRBD2; DNA: TGCGCCAGCAGCTTTTCGGTAGCGGGAGTGGGGAATGAGCAGTTCTTC; CDR3: CASSFSVAGVGNEQFF
length: 12; size: once; J: TRBJ1-5; V: TRBV11-2; D: .; DNA: TGTGCCAGCGGGACAAATAATCAGCCCCAGCATTTT; CDR3: CASGTNNQPQHF
length: 15; size: .; J: TRBJ1-5; V: TRBV2; D: .; DNA: TGTGCCAGCACGGGCAGCAGGGCCCAGAATCAGCCCCAGCATTTT; CDR3: CASTGSRAQNQPQHF
length: 14; size: .; J: TRBJ1-5; V: TRBV7-2; D: .; DNA: TGTGCCAGCAGCTTAAGACATCATATCGAGCCCCAGCATTTT; CDR3: CASSLRHHIEPQHF
length: 15; size: .; J: TRBJ2-7; V: TRBV29-1; D: TRBD1; DNA: TGCAGCGTGGCCCCGGGACAGGGCGGTGGGTACGAGCAGTACTTC; CDR3: CSVAPGQGGGYEQYF
length: 16; size: once; J: TRBJ1-4; V: TRBV5-4; D: .; DNA: TGTGCCAGCAGCTACCCAGGGGCACCAACTAATGAAAAACTGTTTTTT; CDR3: CASSYPGAPTNEKLFF
length: 14; size: .; J: TRBJ2-6; V: TRBV4-3; D: .; DNA: TGCGCCAGCAGGGACCTCTCTGGGGCCAACGTCCTGACTTTC; CDR3: CASRDLSGANVLTF
length: 15; size: .; J: TRBJ2-7; V: TRBV5-1; D: .; DNA: TGCGCCAGCAGCCCCCGACAGGCCCAGAACTACGAGCAGTACTTC; CDR3: CASSPRQAQNYEQYF
length: 11; size: .; J: TRBJ2-5; V: TRBV20-1; D: .; DNA: TGCAGTGCTAACGCGTTGGAGACCCAGTACTTC; CDR3: CSANALETQYF
length: 14; size: .; J: TRBJ1-5; V: TRBV18; D: TRBD1; DNA: TGTGCCAGCTCACCGACAGGGGATTCTCAGCCCCAGCATTTT; CDR3: CASSPTGDSQPQHF
length: 16; size: .; J: TRBJ2-1; V: TRBV4-1; D: .; DNA: TGCGCCAGCAGCCAAGAGGCTCGACACTCCTACAATGAGCAGTTCTTC; CDR3: CASSQEARHSYNEQFF
length: 14; size: .; J: TRBJ2-2; V: TRBV28; D: TRBD2; DNA: TGTGCCAGCAGACTAGCGGGAGTGTCCGGGGAGCTGTTTTTT; CDR3: CASRLAGVSGELFF
length: 14; size: .; J: TRBJ2-2; V: TRBV9; D: TRBD2; DNA: TGTGCCAGCGAAAGCGGGGGGAACACCGGGGAGCTGTTTTTT; CDR3: CASESGGNTGELFF
length: 10; size: .; J: TRBJ2-1; V: TRBV20-1; D: .; DNA: TGCAGTGCTGGAATATATGAGCAGTTCTTC; CDR3: CSAGIYEQFF
length: 16; size: once; J: TRBJ2-1; V: TRBV9; D: TRBD1; DNA: TGTGCCAGCAGCCCCACCGGGACAGGGGACTACAATGAGCAGTTCTTC; CDR3: CASSPTGTGDYNEQFF
length: 16; size: .; J: TRBJ1-2; V: TRBV28; D: .; DNA: TGTGCCAGCAGTGCTACTCGATATCGGGCTTTCTATGGCTACACCTTC; CDR3: CASSATRYRAFYGYTF
length: 16; size: once; J: TRBJ1-2; V: TRBV5-4; D: .; DNA: TGTGCCAGCAGCTCCAACAAACCGACAGTCCGATATGGCTACACCTTC; CDR3: CASSSNKPTVRYGYTF
length: 15; size: .; J: TRBJ2-7; V: TRBV5-1; D: .; DNA: TGCGCCAGCAGATCTAGGGGGGGCCTCAGCGACGAGCAGTACTTC; CDR3: CASRSRGGLSDEQYF
length: 15; size: .; J: TRBJ2-7; V: TRBV13; D: TRBD2; DNA: TGTGCCAGCAGCTCTGGACTAGCGGGAGTCTACGAGCAGTACTTC; CDR3: CASSSGLAGVYEQYF
length: 14; size: few; J: TRBJ1-1; V: TRBV6-1; D: .; DNA: TGTGCCAGCAGTGAAGAGGACGGAACCACTGAAGCTTTCTTT; CDR3: CASSEEDGTTEAFF
length: 16; size: once; J: TRBJ1-2; V: TRBV28; D: .; DNA: TGTGCCAGCAGTTTATTAGGCACAAACAAAGGTTATGGCTACACCTTC; CDR3: CASSLLGTNKGYGYTF
length: 14; size: .; J: TRBJ2-7; V: TRBV18; D: .; DNA: TGTGCCAGCTCACCGCAGCAGGGCCCCTACGAGCAGTACTTC; CDR3: CASSPQQGPYEQYF
length: 16; size: once; J: TRBJ1-5; V: TRBV6-6; D: TRBD1; DNA: TGTGCCAGCAGTTACTCGACAGGGGGCGGCAATCAGCCCCAGCATTTT; CDR3: CASSYSTGGGNQPQHF
length: 15; size: .; J: TRBJ2-3; V: TRBV5-1; D: .; DNA: TGCGCCAGCAGCTTGGCACCGGGAGTGGAAGATACGCAGTATTTT; CDR3: CASSLAPGVEDTQYF